The present TCR beta chain was sequenced within a study of T cells in Graves' hyperthyroidism and ophthalmopathy. Study conclusions and caveats: Ophthalmopathy and stable hyperthyroidism were separated by a 13 V-J model. Blood also held most thyroid clonotypes expanded beyond 0.001.

Patients between 18 and 65 years old had hyperthyroidism, newly diagnosed and lasting under 2 months. Patients showing uncontrolled infection, other autoimmune disease, pregnancy or lactation were ineligible. The sample holds many counts of this clonotype. The antigen is unknown. Researchers amplified the TCR beta CDR3 regions from RNA transcripts. The HTBI primer set drove a first-round RT-PCR of the TCR CDR3. From the multiplex PCR reads, TCRdb called clonotypes with MiXCR, one entry per CDR3 protein. Of some 600,000 distinct CDR3 sequences in the sample, roughly 14% were seen once. The sequence derives from a woman under 40 with Graves' hyperthyroidism that later progressed to Graves' ophthalmopathy. Sequences were obtained from blood.

The CDR3 is CSAAGSGLAGVTDEQFF. The CDR3 bases are TGCAGTGCTGCGGGTAGTGGACTAGCGGGAGTAACGGATGAGCAGTTCTTC. The chain couples TRBV20-1 to TRBJ2-1; TRBD2 aligns across 13 bases. This CDR3 has 17 residues. The germline CDR1 and CDR2 sequences are DFQATT and SNEGSKA (reference sequence). The trim removed 5 bases at V and 8 bases at J, leaving 15 bases unmatched.